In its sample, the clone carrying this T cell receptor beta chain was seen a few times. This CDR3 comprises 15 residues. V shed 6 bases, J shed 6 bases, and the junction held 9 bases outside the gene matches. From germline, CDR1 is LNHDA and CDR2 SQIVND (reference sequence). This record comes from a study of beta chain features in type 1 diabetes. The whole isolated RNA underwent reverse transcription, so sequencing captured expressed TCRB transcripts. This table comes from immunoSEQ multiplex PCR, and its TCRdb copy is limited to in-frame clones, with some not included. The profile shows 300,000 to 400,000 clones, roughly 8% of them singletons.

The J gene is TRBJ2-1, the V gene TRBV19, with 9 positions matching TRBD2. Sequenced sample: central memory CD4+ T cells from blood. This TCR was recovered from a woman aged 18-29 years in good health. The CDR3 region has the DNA TGTGCCAGTAGGCAAACACAAGCGGGAGGCAATGAGCAGTTCTTC. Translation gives CASRQTQAGGNEQFF. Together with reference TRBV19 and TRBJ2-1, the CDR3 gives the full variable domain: DGGITQSPKYLFRKEGQNVTLSCEQNLNHDAMYWYRQDPGQGLRLIYYSQIVNDFQKGDIAEGYSVSREKKESFPLTVTSAQKNPTAFYLCASRQTQAGGNEQFFGPGTRLTVL.